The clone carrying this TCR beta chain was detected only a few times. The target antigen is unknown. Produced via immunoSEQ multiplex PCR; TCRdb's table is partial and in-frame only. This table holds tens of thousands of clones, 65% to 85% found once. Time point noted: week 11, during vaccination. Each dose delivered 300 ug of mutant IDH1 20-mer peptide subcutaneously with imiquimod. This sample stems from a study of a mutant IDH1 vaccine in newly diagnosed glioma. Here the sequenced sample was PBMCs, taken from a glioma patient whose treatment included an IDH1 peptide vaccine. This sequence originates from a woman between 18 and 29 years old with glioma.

CDR3 sequence reads: CASSYWGAAFF. The DNA for the CDR3 is TGTGCCAGCAGTTACTGGGGGGCAGCTTTCTTT. This chain joins TRBV6-5 and TRBJ1-1; possible D gene TRBD1, 6 bases. Trimming cost V 1 base and J 10 bases, with 7 bases left between them. This CDR3 has 11 residues. Germline V gene sequence: CDR1 MNHEY, CDR2 SVGAGI.